This T cell receptor (beta chain) is drawn from a study of blood T cell repertoires in COVID-19. Produced via immunoSEQ multiplex PCR; TCRdb's table is partial and in-frame only. This sample has some 100,000 clones, with 86% found just once. The CDR3 is made up of 12 amino acids. With V trimmed by 4 bases and J by 10 bases, 5 bases remained unmatched. Germline assignment: CDR1 MNHEY and CDR2 SVGAGI. The receptor comes from a man in his fifties with acute or convalescent COVID-19. The chain has TRBV6-5 and TRBJ1-1; the match to TRBD1 covers 8 bases. The specimen was peripheral blood. DNA for the CDR3: TGTGCCAGCAGTTCCCGGACAGGGTTAGCTTTCTTT. Its translation: CASSSRTGLAFF.